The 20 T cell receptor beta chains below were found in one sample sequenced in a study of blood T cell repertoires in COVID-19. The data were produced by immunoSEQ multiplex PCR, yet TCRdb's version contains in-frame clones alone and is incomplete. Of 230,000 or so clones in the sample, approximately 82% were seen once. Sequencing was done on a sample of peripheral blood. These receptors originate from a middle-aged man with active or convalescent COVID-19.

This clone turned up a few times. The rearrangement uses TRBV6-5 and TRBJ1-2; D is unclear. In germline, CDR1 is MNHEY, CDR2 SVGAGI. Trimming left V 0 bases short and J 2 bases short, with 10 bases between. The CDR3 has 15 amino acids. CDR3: CASSYSTHGNYGYTF. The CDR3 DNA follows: TGTGCCAGCAGTTACTCAACGCACGGGAACTATGGCTACACCTTC.

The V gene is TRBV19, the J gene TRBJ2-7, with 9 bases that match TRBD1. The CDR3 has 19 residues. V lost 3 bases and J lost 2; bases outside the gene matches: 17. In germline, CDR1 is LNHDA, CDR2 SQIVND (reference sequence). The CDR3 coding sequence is TGTGCCAGTAGTATTAGGGGGGTCCTACAGGGGGCGACCACCTACGAGCAGTACTTC. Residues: CASSIRGVLQGATTYEQYF. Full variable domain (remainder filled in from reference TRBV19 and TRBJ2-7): DGGITQSPKYLFRKEGQNVTLSCEQNLNHDAMYWYRQDPGQGLRLIYYSQIVNDFQKGDIAEGYSVSREKKESFPLTVTSAQKNPTAFYLCASSIRGVLQGATTYEQYFGPGTRLTVT.

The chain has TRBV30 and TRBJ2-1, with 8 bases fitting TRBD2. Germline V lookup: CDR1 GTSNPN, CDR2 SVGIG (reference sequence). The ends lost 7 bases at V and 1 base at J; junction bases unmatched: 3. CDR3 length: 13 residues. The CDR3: CASERESYNEQFF. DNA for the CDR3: TGTGCCTCCGAGCGGGAGTCCTACAATGAGCAGTTCTTC.

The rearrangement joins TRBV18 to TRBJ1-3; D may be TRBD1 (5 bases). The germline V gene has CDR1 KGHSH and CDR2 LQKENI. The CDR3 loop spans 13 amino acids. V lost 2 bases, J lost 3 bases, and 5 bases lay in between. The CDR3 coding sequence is TGTGCCAGCTCACCAACAGGTGGAAACACCATATATTTT. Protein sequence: CASSPTGGNTIYF.

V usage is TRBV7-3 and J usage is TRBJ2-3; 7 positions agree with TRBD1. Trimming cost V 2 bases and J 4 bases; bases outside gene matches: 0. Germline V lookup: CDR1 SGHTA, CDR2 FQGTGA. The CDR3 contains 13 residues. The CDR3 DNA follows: TGTGCCAGCAGCTTACAGGGGGCAGATACGCAGTATTTT. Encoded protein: CASSLQGADTQYF.

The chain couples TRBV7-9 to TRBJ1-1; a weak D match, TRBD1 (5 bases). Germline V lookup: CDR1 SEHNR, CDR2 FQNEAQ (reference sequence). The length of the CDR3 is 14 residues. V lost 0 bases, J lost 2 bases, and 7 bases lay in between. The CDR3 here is CASSLAGVNTEAFF. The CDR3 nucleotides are TGTGCCAGCAGCTTAGCAGGGGTAAACACTGAAGCTTTCTTT.

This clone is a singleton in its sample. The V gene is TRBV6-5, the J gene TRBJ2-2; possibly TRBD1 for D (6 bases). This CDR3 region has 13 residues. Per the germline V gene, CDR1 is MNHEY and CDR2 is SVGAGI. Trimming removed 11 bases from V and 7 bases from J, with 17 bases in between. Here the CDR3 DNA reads TGTGCCGGCGGACAGCTACCGAGCGGGGAGCTGTTTTTT. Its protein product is CAGGQLPSGELFF.

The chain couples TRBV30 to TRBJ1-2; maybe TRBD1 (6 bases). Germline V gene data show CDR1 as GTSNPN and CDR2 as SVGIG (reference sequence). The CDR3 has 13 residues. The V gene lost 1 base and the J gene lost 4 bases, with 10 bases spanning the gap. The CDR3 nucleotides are TGTGCCTGGAGTGAACAGGGACCCTATGGCTACACCTTC. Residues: CAWSEQGPYGYTF.

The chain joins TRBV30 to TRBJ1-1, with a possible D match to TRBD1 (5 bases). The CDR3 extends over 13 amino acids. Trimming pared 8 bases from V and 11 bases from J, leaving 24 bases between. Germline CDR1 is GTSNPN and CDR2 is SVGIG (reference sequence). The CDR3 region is CAATKGPGERAFF. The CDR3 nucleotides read TGTGCCGCGACAAAAGGGCCGGGGGAAAGGGCTTTCTTT.

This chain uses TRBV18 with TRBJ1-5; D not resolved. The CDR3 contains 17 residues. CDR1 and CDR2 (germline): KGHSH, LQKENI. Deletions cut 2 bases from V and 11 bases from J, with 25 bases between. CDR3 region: CASSPNGGEAGFLSQHF. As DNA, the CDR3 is TGTGCCAGCTCACCAAATGGTGGGGAGGCGGGGTTTTTGTCCCAGCATTTT.

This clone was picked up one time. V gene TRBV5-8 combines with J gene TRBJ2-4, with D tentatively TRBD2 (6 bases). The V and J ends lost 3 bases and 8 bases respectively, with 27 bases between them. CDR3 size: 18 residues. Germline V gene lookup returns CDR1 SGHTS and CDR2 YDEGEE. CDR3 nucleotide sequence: TGTGCCAGCAGCTCCCCCGTGTCCCTAGCGAAGGATGTGGACATTCAGTACTTC. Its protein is CASSSPVSLAKDVDIQYF.

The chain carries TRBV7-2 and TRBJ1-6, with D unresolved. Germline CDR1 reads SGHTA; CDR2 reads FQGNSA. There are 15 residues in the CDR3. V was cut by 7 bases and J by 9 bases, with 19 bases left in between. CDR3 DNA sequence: TGTGCCAGCAACCTAAACGGGGATCATGGTTCACCCCTCCACTTT. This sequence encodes CASNLNGDHGSPLHF.

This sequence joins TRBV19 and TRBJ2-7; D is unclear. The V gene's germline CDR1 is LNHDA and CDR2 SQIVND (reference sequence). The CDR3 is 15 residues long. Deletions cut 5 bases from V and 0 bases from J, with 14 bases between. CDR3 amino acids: CASSQPAGLSYEQYF. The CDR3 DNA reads TGTGCCAGTAGTCAACCTGCAGGTCTCTCCTACGAGCAGTACTTC.

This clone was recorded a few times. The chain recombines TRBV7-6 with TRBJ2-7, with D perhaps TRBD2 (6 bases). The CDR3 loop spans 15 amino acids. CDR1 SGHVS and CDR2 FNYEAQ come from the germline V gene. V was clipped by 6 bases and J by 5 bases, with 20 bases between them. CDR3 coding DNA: TGTGCCAGCAGACAATTATCGGGGGTTGAGAACGAGCAGTACTTC. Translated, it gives CASRQLSGVENEQYF.

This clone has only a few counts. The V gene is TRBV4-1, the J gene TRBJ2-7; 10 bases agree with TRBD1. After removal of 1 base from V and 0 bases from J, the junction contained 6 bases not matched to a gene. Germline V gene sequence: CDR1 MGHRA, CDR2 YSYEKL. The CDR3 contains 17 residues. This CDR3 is CASSQVGGTGASYEQYF. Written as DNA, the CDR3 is TGCGCCAGCAGCCAAGTAGGCGGGACAGGGGCCTCCTACGAGCAGTACTTC.

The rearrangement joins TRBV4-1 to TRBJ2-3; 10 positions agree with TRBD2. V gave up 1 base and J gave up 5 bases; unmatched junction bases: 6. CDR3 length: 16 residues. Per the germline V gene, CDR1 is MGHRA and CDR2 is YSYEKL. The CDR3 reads CASSQAVSGGGDTQYF. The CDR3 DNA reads TGCGCCAGCAGCCAAGCGGTCAGCGGGGGGGGAGATACGCAGTATTTT.

The CDR3 bases are TGTGCCAGCAGTTTGGACAGAATGAACACTGAAGCTTTCTTT. Encoded protein: CASSLDRMNTEAFF. The chain combines TRBV7-9 with TRBJ1-1; weak D call: TRBD1 (6 bases). Germline loops: CDR1 SEHNR, CDR2 FQNEAQ (reference sequence). CDR3 length: 14 residues. Trimming removed 6 bases from V and 0 bases from J, with 11 bases in between.

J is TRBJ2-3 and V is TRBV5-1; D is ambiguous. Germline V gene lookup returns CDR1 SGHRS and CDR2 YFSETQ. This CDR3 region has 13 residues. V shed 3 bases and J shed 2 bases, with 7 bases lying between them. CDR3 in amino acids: CASSSTDTDTQYF. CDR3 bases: TGCGCCAGCAGCTCCACAGACACAGATACGCAGTATTTT.

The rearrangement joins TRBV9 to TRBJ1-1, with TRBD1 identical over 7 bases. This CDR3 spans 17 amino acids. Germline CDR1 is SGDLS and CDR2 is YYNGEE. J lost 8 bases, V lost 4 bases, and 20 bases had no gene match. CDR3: CASSLGLLRQGGTEAFF. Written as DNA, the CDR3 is TGTGCCAGCAGCTTAGGGCTACTACGACAGGGAGGAACCGAAGCTTTCTTT. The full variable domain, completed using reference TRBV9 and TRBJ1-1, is DSGVTQTPKHLITATGQRVTLRCSPRSGDLSVYWYQQSLDQGLQFLIQYYNGEERAKGNILERFSAQQFPDLHSELNLSSLELGDSALYFCASSLGLLRQGGTEAFFGQGTRLTVV.

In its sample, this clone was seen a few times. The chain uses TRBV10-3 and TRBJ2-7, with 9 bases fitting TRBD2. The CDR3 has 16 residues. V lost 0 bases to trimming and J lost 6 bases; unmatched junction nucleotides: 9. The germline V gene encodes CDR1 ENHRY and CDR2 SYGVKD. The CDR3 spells CAISESFGGRASEQYF. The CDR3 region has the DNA TGTGCCATCAGTGAGTCTTTCGGCGGGAGGGCCTCCGAGCAGTACTTC.